Listed below are T cell receptor beta chains from one sample, sequenced in a study of T cells in Graves' hyperthyroidism and ophthalmopathy. TCRdb passed the multiplex PCR reads through MiXCR, listing each CDR3 protein once. The sample shows hundreds of thousands of distinct CDR3 sequences, 13% to 15% of them seen only once. Sequenced: blood. These receptors were taken from a woman younger than 35 with Graves' hyperthyroidism. The conserved cysteine and the conserved F or W are not part of the CDR3 here.

>TRBV10-3
AIRQGLAGTYEQY
>TRBV2
ASSGGGRQETQY
>TRBV3-1
ASGEYNNEQF
>TRBV5-1
ASSLVSDTQY
>TRBV4-2
ASSQEPGLGNTGELF
>TRBV3-1
ASRPTPAGANVLT
>TRBV28
ASSWTHDYEQY
>TRBV5-1
ASSLGLWRPDEKLF
>TRBV27
ASSSDSSSYNEQF
>TRBV27
ASSFQGPPETQY
>TRBV27
ASSSSGTAGLAF
>TRBV7-9
ASSLVGGVGETQY
>TRBV12-3/TRBV12-4
ASSPASRNAGELF
>TRBV11-2
ASSLENRANEQF
>TRBV4-1
ASSPRLAGITDTQY
>TRBV7-9
ASSLVHSSYNEQF
>TRBV4-3
ASSQDLLAGELEQF
>TRBV11-2
ASSVGQASYEQY
>TRBV6-1
ASSEDGGLTKAF
>TRBV20-1
SARGSSGNLYNEQF
>TRBV9
ASSVQRNTGELF
>TRBV4-3
ASSQVGQGRVRFNTEAF